This record concerns one TCR beta chain sequence. There are many counts of this clonotype. Its antigen remains undetermined. The junction shows a germline mismatch at one end, possibly a read error. The time point label, as the study defines it: before trial treatment. The donors took part in RACIN, a single-arm, phase I, dose-escalation trial that combined nivolumab, ipilimumab, aspirin, low-dose cyclophosphamide and low-dose radiotherapy. Patients with advanced, TIL-negative solid tumors were considered eligible. The germline V gene encodes CDR1 SGHVS and CDR2 FQNEAQ. Including the terminal cysteine and phenylalanine, the CDR3 comprises 15 residues. This entry keeps only the CDR3 DNA: 45 bases, framed from base 1. Superscript III and a set of TRAV- and TRBV-specific primers were used to synthesize first-strand cDNA, so that both TCRalpha and TCRbeta chains were covered. TCRs were amplified for about 18 PCR cycles with Phusion, using a constant-region primer paired with the adapter attached to the V primers. The isolated mRNA was amplified using the MessageAmp II aRNA Amplification Kit, with in vitro transcription performed for about 16 hours at 37 degrees C. The Dynabeads mRNA DIRECT Purification Kit was used to isolate mRNA for TCR sequencing. Indexed Illumina adapters were added in a second Phusion PCR of 25 cycles, after which AMPure XP beads were used to purify the products. TCRalpha and TCRbeta libraries were deep-sequenced on an Illumina MiniSeq instrument. On the study's bioinformatics: Using custom Perl scripts, TCR sequences that encoded the same protein were pooled, out-of-frame sequences were dropped, and the abundance of each clonotype was calculated. The analysis excluded TCR sequences that were supported by just one read. Among the metrics used to describe the repertoires were Shannon entropy, Gini index, clonality, richness, and the frequency of TCRs shared between repertoires. The raw public reads went through TCRdb reprocessing: fastp at Q25, MiXCR clone calling, in-frame beta chains kept. Each entry is one CDR3 protein sequence, shown with its most common DNA and genes. TCRdb's processing, not the study's, gives the V and J calls here. Recorded for this sample are 80,000 to 95,000 distinct CDR3 sequences; just under 9.5% of them occurred a single time. The ten largest clones take up 1% of the sample.

The sample comes from a study of low-dose radiotherapy and immunotherapy resistance in tumors (dated 2022 in TCRdb). Looking at the study overall: Cohort 1 received 0.5 Gy per fraction every 2 weeks, with a prescribed total PTV dose of 6.5 Gy. Patients in Cohort 2 were given 1 Gy per fraction every two weeks, for a total of 13 Gy across 26 weeks. Nivolumab was administered intravenously as a 240 mg flat dose every two weeks, and ipilimumab was administered intravenously at 1 mg/kg every six weeks. Cyclophosphamide 200 mg/m2 was administered intravenously every two weeks, one day before each radiation and immunotherapy administration. Aspirin 300 mg was taken orally once daily by patients for four cycles, starting on cycle 1 day 1. Trial participants were not randomized into treatment groups. The translational analysis covered eight patients: three from the first dose cohort and the first five from the second dose cohort.

Recombination linked TRBV7-8 to TRBJ2-2; TRBD2 aligns with 11 central bases. This clonotype was obtained from a male donor with prostate cancer. This specimen was PBMCs, taken before treatment. The CDR3 amino acid sequence is: CASSLAGGGTGELFF. The DNA is TGTGCCAGCAGCCTAGCGGGAGGCGGTACCGGGGAGCTGTTTTTT. Here the CDR3 is joined to the reference TRBV7-8 and TRBJ2-2 genes, and the full variable domain is: GAGVSQSPRYKVAKRGQDVALRCDPISGHVSLFWYQQALGQGPEFLTYFQNEAQLDKSGLPSDRFFAERPEGSVSTLKIQRTQQEDSAVYLCASSLAGGGTGELFFGEGSRLTVL.